This T cell receptor (beta chain) was identified during a study of T cell responses to AZD1222 COVID-19 vaccine. Measured with immunoSEQ multiplex PCR; TCRdb has only the in-frame clones, and not every one. The top ten clones hold around 1.9% of a sample with 130,000 to 150,000 clones, 85% to 95% of them seen once. V was clipped by 4 bases and J by 5 bases, with 12 bases between them. The germline CDR1 and CDR2 sequences are LGHDT and YNNKEL (reference sequence). The CDR3 runs to 14 residues. Notes on the study in general: Most donors were white British, females outnumbered males, and clonal diversity was possibly underestimated. Spike-specific TCR breadth and depth rose after two AZD1222 doses.

Of note for this clone: No antigen is known for it.

This sample comprised peripheral blood, obtained on day 0 of AZD1222 vaccination. This receptor was obtained from an adult in good health. The chain couples TRBV3-1 (or the pseudogene TRBV3-2) to TRBJ1-3, with D tentatively TRBD1 (5 bases). In DNA, the CDR3 is TGTGCCAGCAGCCGGGTAGGGGTCCGAAACACCATATATTTT. It translates to CASSRVGVRNTIYF.